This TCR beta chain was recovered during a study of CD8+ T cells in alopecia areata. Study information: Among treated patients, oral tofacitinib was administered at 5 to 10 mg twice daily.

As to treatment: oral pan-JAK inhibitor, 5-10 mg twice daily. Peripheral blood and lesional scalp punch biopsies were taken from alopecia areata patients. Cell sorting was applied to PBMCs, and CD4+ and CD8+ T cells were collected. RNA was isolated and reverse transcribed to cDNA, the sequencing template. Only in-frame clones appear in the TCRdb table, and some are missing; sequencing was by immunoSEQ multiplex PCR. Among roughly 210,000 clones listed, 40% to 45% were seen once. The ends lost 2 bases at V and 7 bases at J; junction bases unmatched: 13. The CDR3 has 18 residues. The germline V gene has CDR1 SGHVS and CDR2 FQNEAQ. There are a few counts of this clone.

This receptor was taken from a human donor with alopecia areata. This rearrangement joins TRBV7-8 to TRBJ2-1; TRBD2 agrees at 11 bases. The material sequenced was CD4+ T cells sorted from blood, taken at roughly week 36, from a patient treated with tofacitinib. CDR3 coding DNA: TGTGCCAGCAGCTTACTTTCAGGAACTAGCGGGAGAGGGAATGAGCAGTTCTTC. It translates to CASSLLSGTSGRGNEQFF.